The clone carrying this T cell receptor (beta chain) was found a few times. Its antigen is not known. The data were taken from a study of cytomegalovirus exposure and HLA in healthy donors. Study-wide results and limits: An apparent linkage of common viral pathogens to several of the most significant clusters emerged in a later analysis.

The CDR3 is 13 amino acids. V gave up 3 bases and J gave up 4 bases; unmatched junction bases: 0. Germline CDR1 MNHEY, CDR2 SMNVEV (reference sequence). Vbeta (60) and Jbeta (13) primers were used in the PCR. Libraries were prepared by immunoSEQ multiplex PCR; TCRdb keeps only in-frame clonotypes and omits some of them. This sample has tens of thousands of clones; over 55% occur once, and the top ten carry about a fifth. The material sequenced was PBMCs. The clonotype was recovered from a woman in her forties or fifties in good health and CMV-seropositive. The genes are TRBV27 and TRBJ2-5, with 9 nucleotides matching TRBD1. CDR3 sequence (DNA): TGTGCCAGCAGTTTGGACAGGGGAGAGACCCAGTACTTC. Its translation: CASSLDRGETQYF.